The clone carrying this T cell receptor (beta chain) turned up a few times. Antigen: not known. V shed 6 bases and J 5 bases; nucleotides not matched to a gene: 2. The CDR3 contains 13 residues. CDR1 and CDR2 (germline): ENHRY, SYGVKD. TCRdb used MiXCR to reprocess the RT-PCR reads, holding one entry per CDR3 protein. The sample has fewer than 550,000 distinct CDR3 sequences, about 25% seen once. The record originates from a study of response to subunit inactivated influenza vaccine. Whole-study findings and limits: Each seasonal flu vaccination may recruit only limited new T cells, authors suggested.

This TCR was sampled from a man aged 50 or older who received an inactivated influenza vaccine. This specimen consisted of CD4+ T cells sorted from PBMCs, obtained 4 to 6 days after vaccination. The V call is TRBV10-3, the J call TRBJ2-5; 11 nucleotides match TRBD2. CDR3 nucleotide sequence: TGTGCCATCAGACTAGCGGGAGATGAGACCCAGTACTTC. Its translation is CAIRLAGDETQYF.